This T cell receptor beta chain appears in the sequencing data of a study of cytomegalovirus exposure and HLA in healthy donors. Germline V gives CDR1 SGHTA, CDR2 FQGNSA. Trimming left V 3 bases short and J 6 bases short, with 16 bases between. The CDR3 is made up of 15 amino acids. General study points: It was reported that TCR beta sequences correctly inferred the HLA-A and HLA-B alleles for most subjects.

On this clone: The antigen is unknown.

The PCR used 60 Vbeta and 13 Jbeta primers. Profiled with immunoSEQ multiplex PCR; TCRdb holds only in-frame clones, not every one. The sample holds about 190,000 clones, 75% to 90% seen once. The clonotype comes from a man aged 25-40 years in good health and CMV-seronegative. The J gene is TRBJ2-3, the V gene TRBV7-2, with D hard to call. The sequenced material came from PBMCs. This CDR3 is CASSLNARNQDTQYF. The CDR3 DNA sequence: TGTGCCAGCAGCTTGAATGCACGTAACCAGGATACGCAGTATTTT.